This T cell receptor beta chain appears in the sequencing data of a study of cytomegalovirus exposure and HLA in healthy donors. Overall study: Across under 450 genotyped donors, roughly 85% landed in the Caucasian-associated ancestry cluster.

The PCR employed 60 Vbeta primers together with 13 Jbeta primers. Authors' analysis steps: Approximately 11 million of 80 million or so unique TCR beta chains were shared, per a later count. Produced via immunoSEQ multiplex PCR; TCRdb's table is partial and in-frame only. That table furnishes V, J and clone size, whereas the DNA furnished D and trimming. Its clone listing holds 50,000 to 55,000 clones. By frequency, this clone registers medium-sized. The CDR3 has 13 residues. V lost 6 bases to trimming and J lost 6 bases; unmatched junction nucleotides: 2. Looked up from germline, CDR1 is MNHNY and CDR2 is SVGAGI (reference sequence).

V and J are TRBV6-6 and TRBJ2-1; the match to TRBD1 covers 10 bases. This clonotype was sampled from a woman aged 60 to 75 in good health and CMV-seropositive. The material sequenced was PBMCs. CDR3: CASRDRGANEQFF. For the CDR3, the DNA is TGTGCCAGCAGGGACAGGGGGGCCAATGAGCAGTTCTTC.